This TCR beta chain was identified in a study of T cell responses to AZD1222 COVID-19 vaccine. Study-level background: Samples with a second dose at about 4 or about 12 weeks were pooled together.

Profiling relied on immunoSEQ multiplex PCR, and the TCRdb table lists in-frame clones only, not all of them. The sample carries about 56,000 clones, approximately 83% recorded once. This receptor was taken from an adult in good health. This material consisted of peripheral blood, taken on day 0 of AZD1222 vaccination.

CDR3: CASSPPFQGTMNTEAFF. The CDR3 bases are TGTGCCAGCTCACCACCGTTTCAGGGAACAATGAACACTGAAGCTTTCTTT. The chain links TRBV18 to TRBJ1-1; maybe TRBD1 (5 bases). CDR1 is KGHSH, CDR2 LQKENI, per germline. V lost 0 bases to trimming and J lost 0 bases, with 14 bases between them. The CDR3 is 17 residues long.